This TCR beta chain emerged from a study of blood T cell repertoires in COVID-19. Study context: PBMCs, B-cell-depleted T cells, or T cells provided the cDNA or gDNA that made up the material.

Trimming cost V 5 bases and J 1 base, with 19 bases left between them. This CDR3 has 17 residues. CDR1 is LNHNV and CDR2 is YYDKDF in the germline V gene (reference sequence). In this sample, this clone turned up once. The table came from immunoSEQ multiplex PCR; TCRdb's copy has only in-frame clones and leaves some out. The top ten hold approximately 12% of the sample, which has over 200,000 clones, 87% seen once. Specimen: peripheral blood. This TCR was sampled from a woman aged 18-35 years who had recovered from COVID-19. The chain links TRBV15 to TRBJ2-3; tentatively, D is TRBD1 (5 bases). CDR3 in amino acids: CATSPQASLAGTDTQYF. The DNA for the CDR3 is TGTGCCACCAGCCCACAGGCCAGCCTTGCTGGCACAGATACGCAGTATTTT.